The 32 T cell receptor beta chains below all came from one sample that was sequenced in a study of T cell repertoires in cytomegalovirus infection. TCRdb re-derived calls from the reads in MiXCR, one entry per CDR3 protein. Of hundreds of thousands of distinct CDR3 sequences detected, around 32% appear once; the ten largest clones hold roughly 13%. Specimen: PBMCs. The source of these receptors is a human donor in good health (CMV status not recorded). Some clones in this sample may be carry-over from other donors' samples.

The chain uses TRBV12-3 or TRBV12-4 and TRBJ1-2; D is uncertain. V was trimmed by 6 bases and J by 4 bases, leaving 15 bases between them. This CDR3 has 14 amino acids. CDR3 sequence: CASRATPEVYGYTF. The CDR3, as DNA: TGTGCCAGCAGGGCTACCCCCGAGGTCTATGGCTACACCTTC.

This sequence joins TRBV7-6 and TRBJ2-3; 7 bases are shared with TRBD2. The CDR3 sequence is 16 residues long. The junction had 17 bases not matched to a gene; V was cut back by 0 bases and J by 14 bases. Germline loops: CDR1 SGHVS, CDR2 FNYEAQ. The CDR3 nucleotides read TGTGCCAGCAGCTTAGCTGCGGGGGTAAGCACAGATACGACGTATTTT. This translates into CASSLAAGVSTDTTYF.

The gene calls are TRBV12-3 or TRBV12-4 and TRBJ2-4, with a tentative D call TRBD1 (6 bases). Trimming took 8 bases from V and 1 from J, leaving 18 bases between them. CDR3 length equals 16 residues. The CDR3 here is CASAYRDLFAKNIQYF. The CDR3 coding sequence is TGTGCCAGCGCTTACAGGGATTTATTCGCCAAAAACATTCAGTACTTC.

In its sample, this clonotype was seen many times. The V gene is TRBV11-2, the J gene TRBJ2-5; 7 bases line up with TRBD2. The germline CDR1 and CDR2 sequences are SGHAT and FQNNGV. This CDR3 has 16 amino acids. V dropped 2 bases and J dropped 1; count of bases not matched to a gene: 7. The CDR3 loop reads CASSLSSGASQETQYF. DNA for the CDR3: TGTGCCAGCAGCTTATCAAGCGGGGCGAGCCAAGAGACCCAGTACTTC.

This clonotype has more than one count but fewer than ten. The chain's CDR3 is CASSQAEDWDEKLFF. The CDR3 DNA reads as TGTGCCAGCAGCCAAGCCGAAGACTGGGATGAAAAACTGTTTTTT. The V and J genes are TRBV14 and TRBJ1-4; D call uncertain. CDR3 length: 15 amino acids. The germline V gene has CDR1 SGHDN and CDR2 FVKESK. V was clipped by 1 base and J by 6 bases, with 12 bases between them.

The chain recombines TRBV15 with TRBJ2-2, with 8 bases aligning to TRBD2. There are 17 residues in the CDR3. Looked up from germline, CDR1 is LNHNV and CDR2 is YYDKDF (reference sequence). V lost 4 bases and J lost 7; bases outside the gene matches: 14. This CDR3 reads CATSNFERGSGDGELFF. The CDR3 DNA reads as TGTGCCACCAGCAACTTCGAGCGGGGGTCGGGAGACGGGGAGCTGTTTTTT.

The rearrangement links TRBV20-1 to TRBJ1-1, with D unclear. Trimming stripped 8 bases from V and 5 bases from J, with 21 bases between. Germline values: CDR1 DFQATT, CDR2 SNEGSKA (reference sequence). The CDR3 is 14 residues long. CDR3 amino acids: CSFPDARRKTEAFF. The CDR3 coding sequence is TGCAGTTTCCCCGACGCGAGGAGGAAAACTGAAGCTTTCTTT.

This clonotype was counted ten times or more. The chain carries TRBV7-2 and TRBJ1-2; D unresolved. In germline, CDR1 is SGHTA, CDR2 FQGNSA. V lost 7 bases to trimming and J lost 1 base, with 10 bases between them. The CDR3 extends over 13 amino acids. This chain's CDR3 is CASTNYLNYGYTF. The CDR3 DNA reads as TGTGCCAGCACTAACTACCTTAACTATGGCTACACCTTC.

This clonotype came up many times. The chain combines TRBV14 with TRBJ2-7; D is ambiguous. Deletions cut 4 bases from V and 0 bases from J, with 4 bases between. Germline CDR1 and CDR2: SGHDN and FVKESK. The CDR3 is 12 residues long. Here the CDR3 DNA reads TGTGCCAGCAGCCGCAACTCCTACGAGCAGTACTTC. It yields the protein CASSRNSYEQYF.

Points on this clonotype: The missing conserved phenylalanine or tryptophan at the end of this CDR3 makes a read error likely. This rearrangement joins TRBV14 to TRBJ2-1; TRBD2 agrees at 8 bases. Trimming cost V 4 bases and J 4 bases; bases outside gene matches: 6. CDR1 is SGHDN, CDR2 FVKESK, per germline. The CDR3 extends over 15 amino acids. The CDR3 DNA follows: TGTGCCAGCAGCCCGAGCGGGGGTATATACAATGAGCAGTTCTTA. Translation gives CASSPSGGIYNEQFL.

This clonotype was observed at least ten times. The chain carries TRBV25-1 and TRBJ1-2; D is unresolved. Germline V CDR1 and CDR2: MGHDK, SYGVNS. V lost 3 bases and J lost 8, with 10 bases in between. This CDR3 comprises 12 residues. The CDR3 region has the DNA TGTGCCAGCAGTGAGGGAGGCTTGGGCTACACCTTC. Amino acids: CASSEGGLGYTF.

This clonotype was picked up many times. The V gene is TRBV7-2, the J gene TRBJ1-5; TRBD1 agrees at 7 bases. The V segment lost 1 base and the J segment 3 bases; nucleotides outside the gene matches: 3. The germline V gene encodes CDR1 SGHTA and CDR2 FQGNSA. The CDR3 covers 15 residues. The CDR3 protein is CASSLVGQINQPQHF. CDR3 sequence (DNA): TGTGCCAGCAGCTTAGTGGGACAGATCAATCAGCCCCAGCATTTT. Using reference TRBV7-2 and TRBJ1-5 for the parts outside the CDR3, the full variable domain is GAGVSQSPSNKVTEKGKDVELRCDPISGHTALYWYRQSLGQGLEFLIYFQGNSAPDKSGLPSDRFSAERTGGSVSTLTIQRTQQEDSAVYLCASSLVGQINQPQHFGDGTRLSIL.

This clonotype was detected a few times. The rearrangement joins TRBV20-1 to TRBJ2-7, with D possibly TRBD1 on 6 matching bases. Germline V lookup: CDR1 DFQATT, CDR2 SNEGSKA (reference sequence). Trimming removed 4 bases at V and 1 base at J, with 14 bases between. This CDR3 is built from 14 residues. CDR3 in DNA: TGCAGTGCTACTAGGGACGGGACATCCTACGAGCAGTACTTC. Its translation is CSATRDGTSYEQYF.

This clonotype has more than one count but fewer than ten. The gene calls are TRBV6-5 and TRBJ1-2; no clear D. From germline, CDR1 is MNHEY and CDR2 SVGAGI. V lost 5 bases to trimming and J lost 7 bases, with 20 bases between them. CDR3 size: 15 residues. In nucleotides, the CDR3 is TGTGCCAGCAGTCCTTACCCCTACCTACTGGGTGGCTACACCTTC. Its protein is CASSPYPYLLGGYTF.

This clonotype was observed at least ten times. This chain connects TRBV7-9 to TRBJ1-1, with D perhaps matching TRBD1 (5 bases). The length of the CDR3 is 12 residues. Looked up from germline, CDR1 is SEHNR and CDR2 is FQNEAQ (reference sequence). The V and J ends lost 6 bases and 3 bases respectively, with 8 bases between them. CDR3 loop: CASRIGDTEAFF. CDR3 bases: TGTGCCAGCAGAATAGGGGACACTGAAGCTTTCTTT. Supplemented by reference TRBV7-9 and TRBJ1-1, the full variable domain reads DTGVSQNPRHKITKRGQNVTFRCDPISEHNRLYWYRQTLGQGPEFLTYFQNEAQLEKSRLLSDRFSAERPKGSFSTLEIQRTEQGDSAMYLCASRIGDTEAFFGQGTRLTVV.

The rearrangement uses TRBV4-3 and TRBJ1-1; D unresolved. The CDR3 totals 14 residues. Germline CDR1 LGHNA, CDR2 YSLEER. The germline V and J ends were trimmed by 1 base and 3 bases, with 9 bases remaining between them. CDR3 in DNA: TGCGCCAGCAGCCAAGTACGGGGTGACACTGAAGCTTTCTTT. Protein sequence: CASSQVRGDTEAFF.

This clonotype was counted only a few times. The genes are TRBV6-1 and TRBJ2-3, with no clear D. Trimming left V 6 bases short and J 6 bases short, with 16 bases between. There are 14 residues in the CDR3. Germline CDR1 MNHNS, CDR2 SASEGT. CDR3 sequence (DNA): TGTGCCAGCAGCAGTGGGCTCTTGGTTGATACGCAGTATTTT. It specifies CASSSGLLVDTQYF.

This clonotype was recorded many times. V and J are TRBV7-2 and TRBJ1-3; D may be TRBD1 (6 bases). There are 14 residues in the CDR3. Germline CDR1 is SGHTA and CDR2 is FQGNSA. The V end lost 5 bases, the J end lost 1 base, and 9 bases lay between the germline ends. This chain's CDR3 is CASSLQGSGNTIYF. CDR3 DNA sequence: TGTGCCAGCAGCCTACAGGGTTCTGGAAACACCATATATTTT. The full variable domain, its missing parts supplied by reference TRBV7-2 and TRBJ1-3, is GAGVSQSPSNKVTEKGKDVELRCDPISGHTALYWYRQSLGQGLEFLIYFQGNSAPDKSGLPSDRFSAERTGGSVSTLTIQRTQQEDSAVYLCASSLQGSGNTIYFGEGSWLTVV.

The sample holds a few counts of this clonotype. The chain has TRBV24-1 and TRBJ2-1; the match to TRBD1 covers 8 bases. CDR1 and CDR2 (germline): KGHDR, SFDVKD. This CDR3 is built from 16 residues. The J segment lost 2 bases and the V segment lost 4 bases, leaving 6 bases of the junction unmatched. The CDR3 here is CATSDRDRGPYNEQFF. CDR3 sequence (DNA): TGTGCCACCAGTGACCGCGACAGGGGACCCTACAATGAGCAGTTCTTC.

The chain has TRBV9 and TRBJ1-3; no firm D call. The CDR3 has 14 amino acids. V was trimmed by 0 bases and J by 2 bases, leaving 6 bases between them. CDR1 and CDR2 from the germline V gene are SGDLS and YYNGEE. In DNA form, the CDR3 reads TGTGCCAGCAGCGTAGGAGTGACTGGAAACACCATATATTTT. This sequence encodes CASSVGVTGNTIYF.

This clonotype turned up a few times. The rearrangement uses TRBV4-3 and TRBJ2-5; possibly TRBD2 for D (6 bases). From germline, CDR1 is LGHNA and CDR2 YSLEER. The CDR3 spans 15 residues. Between the trimmed V and J ends, which lost 2 bases and 6 bases, there was a span of 16 bases. CDR3 sequence (DNA): TGCGCCAGCAGCCAACTTCAAGGACTACGAAAGACCCAGTACTTC. Protein product: CASSQLQGLRKTQYF.

The chain is built from TRBV2 and TRBJ1-5; D possibly corresponds to TRBD1 (6 bases). The CDR3 covers 15 residues. Germline-derived CDR1 and CDR2 are SNHLY and FYNNEI. The V gene lost 4 bases and the J gene lost 6 bases, with 16 bases spanning the gap. CDR3 amino acids: CASSAHGGASQPQHF. Written as DNA, the CDR3 is TGTGCCAGCAGTGCACACGGGGGGGCAAGTCAGCCCCAGCATTTT.

The chain employs TRBV20-1 and TRBJ1-5; 7 bases align to TRBD1. The CDR3 is 15 residues long. J lost 9 bases, V lost 4 bases, and 15 bases had no gene match. In germline, CDR1 is DFQATT, CDR2 SNEGSKA (reference sequence). The CDR3 DNA is TGCAGTGCTAACGCAGGGGGGGGTAGAGTTCCGCCCCAGCATTTT. It yields the protein CSANAGGGRVPPQHF.

The V and J genes are TRBV4-1 and TRBJ2-7; D uncertain. CDR1 is MGHRA and CDR2 is YSYEKL in the germline V gene. The V end was cut by 4 bases, the J end by 6 bases, with 13 bases between. The CDR3 is 13 residues long. The CDR3 loop reads CASSPGPFLEQYF. DNA for the CDR3: TGCGCCAGCAGCCCCGGGCCCTTCCTCGAGCAGTACTTC.

V usage is TRBV12-3 or TRBV12-4 and J usage is TRBJ1-3; 12 nucleotides match TRBD1. This CDR3 spans 19 amino acids. The junction had 7 bases not matched to a gene; V was cut back by 1 base and J by 0 bases. This CDR3 reads CASSLGGQGASLSGNTIYF. DNA for the CDR3: TGTGCCAGCAGTTTAGGGGGACAGGGGGCATCTCTCTCTGGAAACACCATATATTTT.

The V and J genes are TRBV7-9 and TRBJ1-2; no clear D gene. V gave up 1 base and J gave up 8 bases, with 11 bases separating them. The CDR3 consists of 13 residues. CDR1 and CDR2 from the germline V gene are SEHNR and FQNEAQ (reference sequence). CDR3 nucleotide sequence: TGTGCCAGCAGCTTAGAAGGCTCGATGGGCTACACCTTC. This codes for CASSLEGSMGYTF.

This clonotype was seen a few times. The rearrangement links TRBV7-9 to TRBJ1-3; maybe TRBD1 (5 bases). Germline V gene lookup returns CDR1 SEHNR and CDR2 FQNEAQ (reference sequence). With 6 bases removed from V and 4 bases from J, the gap between germline ends came to 16 bases. There are 15 residues in the CDR3. DNA of the CDR3: TGTGCCAGCAGTTTCGTGCAGGGTTTGGGAAACACCATATATTTT. Translating it yields CASSFVQGLGNTIYF.

J is TRBJ2-7 and V is TRBV15, with TRBD1 matching over 7 bases. Trimming removed 0 bases from V and 2 bases from J; junction bases left unmatched: 10. CDR3 length: 17 residues. Germline assignment: CDR1 LNHNV and CDR2 YYDKDF (reference sequence). In DNA form, the CDR3 reads TGTGCCACCAGCAGAGAGAGGGCGGCAGGGGGAACCTACGAGCAGTACTTC. It is translated as CATSRERAAGGTYEQYF.

This clonotype was recorded at least ten times. The gene calls are TRBV6-1 and TRBJ2-1, with 9 bases that match TRBD1. The CDR3 covers 17 residues. In germline, CDR1 is MNHNS, CDR2 SASEGT. J gave up 8 bases and V 6 bases, and 17 bases lay outside the gene matches. This CDR3 reads CASSRTPGQGPRDEQFF. The DNA for the CDR3 is TGTGCCAGCAGCCGAACCCCGGGACAGGGTCCCCGGGATGAGCAGTTCTTC.

This clonotype was found a few times. The rearrangement uses TRBV29-1 and TRBJ2-7; 9 positions agree with TRBD1. Trimming removed 4 bases from V and 0 bases from J; junction bases left unmatched: 4. There are 14 residues in the CDR3. Germline V gives CDR1 SQVTM, CDR2 ANQGSEA. Here the CDR3 reads CSVGKQGASYEQYF. CDR3 DNA: TGCAGCGTTGGGAAACAGGGGGCCTCCTACGAGCAGTACTTC.

The rearrangement joins TRBV20-1 to TRBJ1-1; D is unresolved. V lost 1 base and J lost 3, with 6 bases in between. Germline V lookup: CDR1 DFQATT, CDR2 SNEGSKA (reference sequence). The CDR3 length is 12 residues. The chain's CDR3 is CSARVRDTEAFF. As DNA, the CDR3 is TGCAGTGCTAGAGTGAGGGACACTGAAGCTTTCTTT.

The genes are TRBV7-9 and TRBJ1-4; D is perhaps TRBD1 (5 bases). The germline V gene has CDR1 SEHNR and CDR2 FQNEAQ (reference sequence). V was shortened by 5 bases and J by 7 bases, with 14 bases between the two germline ends. CDR3 size: 14 residues. DNA of the CDR3: TGTGCCAGCAGCCAAGCAGGGTGGCGTGAAAAACTGTTTTTT. As protein: CASSQAGWREKLFF.